Shown below are 21 T cell receptor beta chains from a single sample sequenced in a study of blood T cells in healthy people across ages. For the second PCR, which ran for roughly 7 to 11 cycles, a sample-barcoded 5' primer and a J-beta primer mix were used. TCRdb processed the 5' RACE reads anew with MiXCR; each CDR3 protein has one entry. The data hold around 1,800,000 distinct CDR3 sequences, with about 39% observed a single time. Material: blood. These receptors originate from a human donor in good health.

A note on this clonotype: A much more abundant neighbour one base away suggests this may be a read error. The chain combines TRBV7-2 with TRBJ2-2, with no clear D. This CDR3 has 15 amino acids. Looked up from germline, CDR1 is SGHTA and CDR2 is FQGNSA. The V end was cut by 2 bases, the J end by 4 bases, with 11 bases between. The CDR3 region has the DNA TGTGCCAGCAGCTTATCGCCCCATGGCACCGGGGAGCTGTTTTTT. Its protein product is CASSLSPHGTGELFF.

This clonotype was observed many times. The CDR3 sequence is CASSVGGQASNYGYTF. The CDR3 DNA is TGTGCCAGCAGCGTAGGGGGACAGGCCTCAAACTATGGCTACACCTTC. The chain uses TRBV9 and TRBJ1-2, with 8 bases matching TRBD1. J was trimmed by 2 bases and V by 0 bases; bases with no gene match: 6. The CDR3 has 16 amino acids. Per germline, CDR1 SGDLS and CDR2 YYNGEE.

This clonotype was picked up a small number of times. V and J are TRBV3-1 and TRBJ2-5; TRBD2 might be the D (6 bases). Germline CDR1 LGHDT, CDR2 YNNKEL (reference sequence). The CDR3 extends over 18 amino acids. Trimming took off 1 base at V and 3 bases at J, with 21 bases between the two ends. CDR3 sequence: CASSQVFGASEFEETQYF. Here the CDR3 DNA reads TGTGCCAGCAGCCAAGTGTTCGGTGCTAGCGAGTTTGAAGAGACCCAGTACTTC.

In its sample, this clonotype was seen a few times. DNA for the CDR3: TGTGCCAGCAGCTCCCGGACAGAGATTAACTATGGCTACACCTTC. Translation: CASSSRTEINYGYTF. The chain combines TRBV7-2 with TRBJ1-2; D may be TRBD1 (6 bases). Looked up from germline, CDR1 is SGHTA and CDR2 is FQGNSA. The V end was cut by 4 bases, the J end by 1 base, with 13 bases between. CDR3 length: 15 amino acids.

The V call is TRBV4-3, the J call TRBJ1-6; D is possibly TRBD1 (5 bases). V was cut by 6 bases and J by 10 bases, with 16 bases left in between. The germline CDR1 and CDR2 sequences are LGHNA and YSLEER. This CDR3 has 14 amino acids. Here the CDR3 DNA reads TGCGCCAGCAGTCCCACAACCAGGGAATCACCCCTCCACTTT. This sequence encodes CASSPTTRESPLHF.

The chain employs TRBV9 and TRBJ2-3; D uncertain. CDR3 length: 16 residues. Germline V gene data show CDR1 as SGDLS and CDR2 as YYNGEE. Trimming cost V 4 bases and J 6 bases, with 21 bases left between them. CDR3 in amino acids: CASSRLLNRAEDTQYF. The CDR3 DNA is TGTGCCAGCAGCCGCCTGTTGAACCGAGCAGAGGATACGCAGTATTTT.

The chain combines TRBV24-1 with TRBJ1-2; D might be TRBD1 (5 bases). The CDR3 loop spans 13 amino acids. In germline, CDR1 is KGHDR, CDR2 SFDVKD. The V end lost 5 bases, the J end lost 4 bases, and 10 bases lay between the germline ends. This CDR3 reads CATSGSGSYGYTF. The CDR3, as DNA: TGTGCCACCAGTGGCTCAGGGAGCTATGGCTACACCTTC.

This clonotype was detected a few times. The chain combines TRBV9 with TRBJ2-1; tentatively, D is TRBD2 (6 bases). Germline values: CDR1 SGDLS, CDR2 YYNGEE. Trimming shortened V by 0 bases and J by 6 bases, and 13 bases separated the two germline ends. The CDR3 extends over 15 amino acids. The CDR3 spells CASSVGVAVPNEQFF. CDR3 sequence (DNA): TGTGCCAGCAGCGTAGGGGTAGCGGTGCCCAATGAGCAGTTCTTC.

This clonotype was observed a few times. The V call is TRBV20-1, the J call TRBJ2-7; 7 bases map to TRBD2. The germline gives CDR1 DFQATT, CDR2 SNEGSKA (reference sequence). V lost 0 bases, J lost 0 bases, and 8 bases stayed unmatched. The CDR3 has 16 amino acids. The CDR3 loop reads CSARDSVRGVSYEQYF. CDR3 DNA: TGCAGTGCTAGAGATTCGGTACGGGGGGTCTCCTACGAGCAGTACTTC.

To note about this clonotype: The junction differs from germline at one of its ends, possibly a read error. This chain joins TRBV10-3 and TRBJ1-1, with a possible D match to TRBD1 (6 bases). Germline CDR1 and CDR2: ENHRY and SYGVKD. This CDR3 region has 15 residues. The CDR3 DNA follows: TGTGCCACCAGTTCCCCGACAGGAGGGCACACTGAAGCTTTCTTT. This encodes CATSSPTGGHTEAFF.

The chain employs TRBV28 and TRBJ2-3; 7 bases map to TRBD2. Unmatched junction bases numbered 10, after V lost 4 bases and J lost 6 bases. CDR1 and CDR2 (germline): MDHEN, SYDVKM. CDR3 length: 15 amino acids. In DNA form, the CDR3 reads TGTGCCAGCAGTTCCCCTTTTGCGGGAGACGATACGCAGTATTTT. It encodes CASSSPFAGDDTQYF.

This chain connects TRBV29-1 to TRBJ2-2, with TRBD1 matching over 10 bases. Germline loops: CDR1 SQVTM, CDR2 ANQGSEA. Germline trimming cut 7 bases from V and 5 bases from J; bases unmatched to any gene: 7. This CDR3 has 14 residues. This CDR3 reads CSAQGQGITGELFF. The CDR3 region has the DNA TGCAGCGCCCAGGGACAGGGGATTACCGGGGAGCTGTTTTTT.

The V and J genes are TRBV7-3 and TRBJ2-2; D possibly uses TRBD1 or TRBD2 (6 bases each). The length of the CDR3 is 16 residues. V lost 0 bases, J lost 5 bases, and 13 bases lay in between. In germline, CDR1 is SGHTA, CDR2 FQGTGA. CDR3 sequence reads: CASSLTIRGRTGELFF. DNA of the CDR3: TGTGCCAGCAGCTTAACTATCCGGGGGCGGACCGGGGAGCTGTTTTTT.

As regards this clonotype: The germline gene is not matched at one end of the junction; a read error may be the cause. V usage is TRBV29-1 and J usage is TRBJ2-6, with D maybe TRBD1 (5 bases). There are 13 residues in the CDR3. Germline V CDR1 and CDR2: SQVTM, ANQGSEA. The DNA for the CDR3 is TGCAGCGTTCTTGTATCTGGGGCCAACGTCCCGATTTTC. As protein: CSVLVSGANVPIF.

The chain joins TRBV7-2 to TRBJ2-3; 7 positions agree with TRBD2. This CDR3 spans 16 amino acids. V trimming: 2 bases; J trimming: 2 bases; junction bases outside the gene matches: 7. Germline CDR1 is SGHTA and CDR2 is FQGNSA. The DNA of the CDR3 is TGTGCCAGCAGCTTAACGGGGGGTTATTACACAGATACGCAGTATTTT. Translating gives CASSLTGGYYTDTQYF.

The chain links TRBV7-2 to TRBJ2-4; D is ambiguous. The V gene lost 1 base and the J gene lost 6 bases, with 13 bases spanning the gap. Germline V gene data show CDR1 as SGHTA and CDR2 as FQGNSA. The CDR3 length is 15 residues. In DNA form, the CDR3 reads TGTGCCAGCAGCTTAGTTGGCGTGGCTTCAAACATTCAGTACTTC. As protein: CASSLVGVASNIQYF.

J is TRBJ2-1 and V is TRBV10-3; 13 bases fit TRBD2. The end of the DNA fits TRBJ2-7 better, so the J call may be wrong. Germline values: CDR1 ENHRY, CDR2 SYGVKD. The CDR3 contains 17 residues. As DNA, the CDR3 is TGTGCCATCAGGAATCCACTAGCGGGGGGGCTCTACAATGAGCAGTACTTC. Amino acid sequence: CAIRNPLAGGLYNEQYF.

This clonotype was observed at least ten times. The rearrangement links TRBV5-1 to TRBJ2-6; no clear D gene. CDR1 and CDR2 (germline): SGHRS, YFSETQ. V was pared by 2 bases and J by 0 bases, with 3 bases between. This CDR3 comprises 14 residues. Here the CDR3 reads CASSFFSGANVLTF. The CDR3 coding sequence is TGCGCCAGCAGCTTCTTCTCTGGGGCCAACGTCCTGACTTTC.

This clonotype came up many times. This sequence joins TRBV5-1 and TRBJ1-2; D gene unclear. The V gene's germline CDR1 is SGHRS and CDR2 YFSETQ. V was cut by 0 bases and J by 4 bases, with 7 bases left in between. The CDR3 runs 13 residues. CDR3 in DNA: TGCGCCAGCAGCTTGGTGACCGGCTATGGCTACACCTTC. Translated, it gives CASSLVTGYGYTF.

This clonotype appeared a few times. The chain couples TRBV12-3 or TRBV12-4 to TRBJ1-1; D is unresolved. The CDR3 totals 11 residues. The V gene lost 4 bases and the J gene lost 10 bases, with 10 bases spanning the gap. The CDR3 spells CASSSPEGAFF. For the CDR3, the DNA is TGTGCCAGCAGTTCCCCTGAGGGAGCTTTCTTT.

The chain employs TRBV20-1 and TRBJ1-1, with 7 bases aligning to TRBD1. Germline V lookup: CDR1 DFQATT, CDR2 SNEGSKA (reference sequence). The ends lost 1 base at V and 7 bases at J; junction bases unmatched: 6. This CDR3 contains 13 residues. DNA for the CDR3: TGCAGTGCTAGAGTGACGACAGGGAATGAAGCTTTCTTT. This codes for CSARVTTGNEAFF.